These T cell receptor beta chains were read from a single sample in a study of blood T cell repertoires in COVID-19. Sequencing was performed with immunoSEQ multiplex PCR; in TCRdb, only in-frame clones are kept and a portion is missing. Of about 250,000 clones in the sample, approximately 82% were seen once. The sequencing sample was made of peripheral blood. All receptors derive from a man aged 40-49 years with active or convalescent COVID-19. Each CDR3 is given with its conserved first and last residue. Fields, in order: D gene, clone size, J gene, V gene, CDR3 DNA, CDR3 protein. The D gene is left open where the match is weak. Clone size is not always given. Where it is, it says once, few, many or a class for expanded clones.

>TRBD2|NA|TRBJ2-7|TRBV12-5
TGTGCTAGTGGTTTGGTCGCGCCGGGACTAGCGGGGATCACCTACGAGCAGTACTTC
CASGLVAPGLAGITYEQYF
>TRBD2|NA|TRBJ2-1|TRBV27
TGTGCCAGCACCAAGACTAGCGGGAGTCTACTTCTAGACAATGAGCAGTTCTTC
CASTKTSGSLLLDNEQFF
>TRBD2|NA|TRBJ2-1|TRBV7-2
TGTGCCAGCTGCTTCAGCGGGGGGGTTGATGAGCAGTTCTTC
CASCFSGGVDEQFF
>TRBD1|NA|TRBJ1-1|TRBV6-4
TGTGCCAGTGGGACAGGGGCGGCTGAAGCTTTCTTT
CASGTGAAEAFF
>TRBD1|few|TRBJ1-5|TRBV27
TGTGCCAGCAGTCCCGGGACAGGGAAGAATCAGCCCCAGCATTTT
CASSPGTGKNQPQHF
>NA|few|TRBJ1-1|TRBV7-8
TGTGCCAGCAGCCTCGGGGTTATGAACACTGAAGCTTTCTTT
CASSLGVMNTEAFF
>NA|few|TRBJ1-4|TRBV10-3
TGTGCCACCTCCCGCGGGGCAACTAATGAAAAACTGTTTTTT
CATSRGATNEKLFF
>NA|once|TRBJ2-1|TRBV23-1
TGCGCCAGCAGTCAATCGCCTAGGCAAGGCGGGTTCTTC
CASSQSPRQGGFF
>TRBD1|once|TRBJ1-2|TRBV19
TGTGCCAGTAGTCCGACCGGGACAGGGTTTGACTACACCTTC
CASSPTGTGFDYTF
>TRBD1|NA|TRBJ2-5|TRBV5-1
TGCGCCAGCAGCTTGGGACAGGGGGGAGAGACCCAGTACTTC
CASSLGQGGETQYF
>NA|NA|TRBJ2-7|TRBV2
TGTGCCAGCAGTGGGGTGGGGGAGGCGGGCTACGAGCAGTACTTC
CASSGVGEAGYEQYF
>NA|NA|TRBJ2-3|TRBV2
TGTGCCAGCAGATTGACAGGAATAGTTAGCACAGATACGCAGTATTTT
CASRLTGIVSTDTQYF
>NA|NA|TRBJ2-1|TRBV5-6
TGTGCCAGCAGCCTTGTCCTTAATGAGCAGTTCTTC
CASSLVLNEQFF
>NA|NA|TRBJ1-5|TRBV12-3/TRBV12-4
TGTGCCAGCAGTCTCATGGGGCGGCCCCAGCATTTT
CASSLMGRPQHF
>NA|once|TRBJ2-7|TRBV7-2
TGTGCCAGCAGCTCCAGACTGGTCTCCTACGAGCAGTACTTC
CASSSRLVSYEQYF
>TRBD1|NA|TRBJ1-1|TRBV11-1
TGTGCCAGCAGCTCCCGGGACAGGGCGGTAAACACTGAAGCTTTCTTT
CASSSRDRAVNTEAFF
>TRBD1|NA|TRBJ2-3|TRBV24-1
TGTGCCACCAGCCGACAGGGGGTGAATACGCAGTATTTT
CATSRQGVNTQYF
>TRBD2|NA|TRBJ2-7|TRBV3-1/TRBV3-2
TGTGCCAGCAGCCAGGAAGCCGCAGGGAGGGCCTACGAGCAGTACTTC
CASSQEAAGRAYEQYF
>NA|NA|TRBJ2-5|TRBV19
TGTGCCAGTAGTATATATCAGGGGGGTGGAGAGACCCAGTACTTC
CASSIYQGGGETQYF
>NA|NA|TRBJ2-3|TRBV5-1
TGCGCCAGCAGCTTGGACGGGAAAAGCACAGATACGCAGTATTTT
CASSLDGKSTDTQYF
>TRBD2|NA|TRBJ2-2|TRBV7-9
TGTGCCAGCAGCTTCGGGGGGAATACCGGGGAGCTGTTTTTT
CASSFGGNTGELFF
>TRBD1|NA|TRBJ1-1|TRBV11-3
TGTGCCAGCAGCTATCGACAGGGGAGCACTGAAGCTTTCTTT
CASSYRQGSTEAFF
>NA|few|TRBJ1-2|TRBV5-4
TGTGCCAGCAGCAACCGGGACTTCGGTAACTATGGCTACACCTTC
CASSNRDFGNYGYTF
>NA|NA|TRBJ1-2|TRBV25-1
TGTGCCAGCAGCCCGGTCGCGCACTATGGCTACACCTTC
CASSPVAHYGYTF
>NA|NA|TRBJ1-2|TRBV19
TGTGCCATTGAGAACGGAGAAGATAACTATGGCTACACCTTC
CAIENGEDNYGYTF
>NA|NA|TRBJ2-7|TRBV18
TGTGCCAGCTCACCACTCGAGAATCACGAGCAGTACTTC
CASSPLENHEQYF
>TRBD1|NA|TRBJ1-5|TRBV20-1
TGCAGTGCTAGTGTACAGGGGAATCAGCCCCAGCATTTT
CSASVQGNQPQHF
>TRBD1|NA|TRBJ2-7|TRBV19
TGTGCCAGTAGTATTAAGGGACAGGGGTTCCACGAGCAGTACTTC
CASSIKGQGFHEQYF
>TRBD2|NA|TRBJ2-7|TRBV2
TGTGCCAGCAGTTCCAGCACTAGCGGGGTCTCCTACGAGCAGTACTTC
CASSSSTSGVSYEQYF
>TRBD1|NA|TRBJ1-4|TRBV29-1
TGCAGCGTGGGCGACGGGACAGGGGTTGAAAAACTGTTTTTT
CSVGDGTGVEKLFF
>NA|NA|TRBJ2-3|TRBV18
TGTGCCAGCTCACCACCGTTGTTAGGAGGGACAGATACGCAGTATTTT
CASSPPLLGGTDTQYF
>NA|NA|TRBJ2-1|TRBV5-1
TGCGCCAGCAGCTTGGGGCGGGAATTCTCCTACAATGAGCAGTTCTTC
CASSLGREFSYNEQFF
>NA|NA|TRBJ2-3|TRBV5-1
TGCGCCAGCAGCCCCGTCGGGTACACAGATACGCAGTATTTT
CASSPVGYTDTQYF
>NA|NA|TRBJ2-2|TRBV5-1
TGCGCCAGCAGCTTGCGGGCTAGCGCGGACACCGGGGAGCTGTTTTTT
CASSLRASADTGELFF
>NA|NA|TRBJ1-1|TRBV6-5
TGTGCCAGCCGTCGAGGCCCCAGCACTGAAGCTTTCTTT
CASRRGPSTEAFF
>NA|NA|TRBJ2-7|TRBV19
TGTGCCAGTAGTATTAGCACAGGGTCCTACGAGCAGTACTTC
CASSISTGSYEQYF
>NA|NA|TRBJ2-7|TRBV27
TGTGCCACCACGGACAGATTCGGAGAGCAGTACTTC
CATTDRFGEQYF
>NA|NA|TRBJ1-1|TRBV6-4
TGTGCCAGCAGTGACTCGTACAGGGCGGCCGGTGTTTTCTTT
CASSDSYRAAGVFF
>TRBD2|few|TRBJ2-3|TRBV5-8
TGTGCCAGCAGCTTGGGGCTCTGGCGGGAGAGCACAGATACGCAGTATTTT
CASSLGLWRESTDTQYF
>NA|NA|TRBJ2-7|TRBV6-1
TGTGCCAGCAGTCCTACAGGGACCACCTACGAGCAGTACTTC
CASSPTGTTYEQYF
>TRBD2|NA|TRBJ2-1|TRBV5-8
TGTGCCAGCAGCTTGCTTATAGCGGGGGTCAATGAGCAGTTCTTC
CASSLLIAGVNEQFF
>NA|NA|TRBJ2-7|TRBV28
TGTGCCAGCAGTTTATTCAGTGGGGGCCACGAGCAGTACTTC
CASSLFSGGHEQYF
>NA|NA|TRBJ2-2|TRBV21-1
TGTGCCAGCAGCAAAGGCCCGATCCCTAGGGGAACCGGGGAGCTGTTTTTT
CASSKGPIPRGTGELFF
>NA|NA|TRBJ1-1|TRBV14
TGTGCCAGCAGCCCCCGGCGGCTGACTGAAGCTTTCTTT
CASSPRRLTEAFF
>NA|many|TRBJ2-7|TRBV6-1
TGTGCCAGCAGTGACCGAGCTCCTAAACCCTACGAGCAGTACTTC
CASSDRAPKPYEQYF
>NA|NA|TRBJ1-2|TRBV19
TGTGCCAGTAGTGAGGGTGCGGCCACCAATAACTATGGCTACACCTTC
CASSEGAATNNYGYTF
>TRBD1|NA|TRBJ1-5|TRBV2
TGTGCCAGCAGTTCGGGACAGGGTAAACAGCCCCAGCATTTT
CASSSGQGKQPQHF
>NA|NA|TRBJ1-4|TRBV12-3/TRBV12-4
TGTGCCAGCACCCTTTCCGGACTGGCGGCAGTGTTTTTT
CASTLSGLAAVFF
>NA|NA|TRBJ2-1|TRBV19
TGTGCCAGTAGTAGCCCGGCACAGGGACACAATGAGCAGTTCTTC
CASSSPAQGHNEQFF
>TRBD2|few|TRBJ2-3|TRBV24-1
TGTGCCACCTCCCCCGGGTTGACTAGCGGCCGGCGGACGCAGTATTTT
CATSPGLTSGRRTQYF
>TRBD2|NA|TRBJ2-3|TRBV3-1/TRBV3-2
TGTGCCAGCAGCCATGCCTTTAGAGGACTAGCGGAGCCAGATACGCAGTATTTT
CASSHAFRGLAEPDTQYF
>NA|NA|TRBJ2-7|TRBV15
TGTGCCACCAGCAGAGACCGGGACTCGAGCTCCTACGAGCAGTACTTC
CATSRDRDSSSYEQYF
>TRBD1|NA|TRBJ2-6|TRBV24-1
TGTGCCACCAGTGGACGGACAGGGGATCCCTCTGGGGCCAACGTCCTGACTTTC
CATSGRTGDPSGANVLTF
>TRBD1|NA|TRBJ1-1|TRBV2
TGTGCCAGCAGTGCCCAGGGGGCGAAAGGCACTGAAGCTTTCTTT
CASSAQGAKGTEAFF
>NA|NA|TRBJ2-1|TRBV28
TGTGCCAGCAGTTTGGGGGGTAGCGGAAACGACAATGAGCAGTTCTTC
CASSLGGSGNDNEQFF
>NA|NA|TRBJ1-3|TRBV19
TGTGCCAGTAGTATAGAACGGACACCTAGGGGAAACACCATATATTTT
CASSIERTPRGNTIYF
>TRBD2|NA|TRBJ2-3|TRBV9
TGTGCCAGCAGCGTAGCGGGGGGAGCGACAGATACGCAGTATTTT
CASSVAGGATDTQYF
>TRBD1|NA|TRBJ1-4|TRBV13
TGTGCCAGCAGCACACAAGGTCAGGGGGCGGTCGCAACTAATGAAAAACTGTTTTTT
CASSTQGQGAVATNEKLFF
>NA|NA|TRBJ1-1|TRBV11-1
TGTGCCAGCAGCCTCGCTGGGGCGTACACTGAAGCTTTCTTT
CASSLAGAYTEAFF